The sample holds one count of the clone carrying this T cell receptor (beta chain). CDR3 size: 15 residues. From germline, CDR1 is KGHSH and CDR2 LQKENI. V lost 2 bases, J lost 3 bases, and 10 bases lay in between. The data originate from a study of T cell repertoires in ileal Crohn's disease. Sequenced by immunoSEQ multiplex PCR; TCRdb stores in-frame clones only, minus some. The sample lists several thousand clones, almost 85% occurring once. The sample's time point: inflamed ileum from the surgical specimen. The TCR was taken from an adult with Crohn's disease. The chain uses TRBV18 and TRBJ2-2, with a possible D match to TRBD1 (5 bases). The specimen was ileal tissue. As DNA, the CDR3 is TGTGCCAGCTCACCAATCGCCAGGGACACCGGGGAGCTGTTTTTT. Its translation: CASSPIARDTGELFF.